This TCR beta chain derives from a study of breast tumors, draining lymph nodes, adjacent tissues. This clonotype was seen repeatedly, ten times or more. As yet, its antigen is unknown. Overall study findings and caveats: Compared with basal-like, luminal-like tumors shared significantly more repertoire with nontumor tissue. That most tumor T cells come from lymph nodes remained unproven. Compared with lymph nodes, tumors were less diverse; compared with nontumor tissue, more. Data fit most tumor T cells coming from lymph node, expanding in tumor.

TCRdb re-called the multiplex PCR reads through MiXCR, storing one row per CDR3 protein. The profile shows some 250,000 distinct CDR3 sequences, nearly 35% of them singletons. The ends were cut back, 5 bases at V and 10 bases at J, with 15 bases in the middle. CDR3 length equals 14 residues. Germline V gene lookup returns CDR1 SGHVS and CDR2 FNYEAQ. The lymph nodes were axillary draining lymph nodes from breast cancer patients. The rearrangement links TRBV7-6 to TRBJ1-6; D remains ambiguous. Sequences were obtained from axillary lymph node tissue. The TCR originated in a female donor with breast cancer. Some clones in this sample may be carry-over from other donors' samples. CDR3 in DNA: TGTGCCAGCAGCAGAGGAGACATGTCCTCACCCCTCCACTTT. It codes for CASSRGDMSSPLHF.